Listed below are T cell receptor beta chains from one sample, sequenced in a study of OX40 agonist ivuxolimab in advanced cancers. Profiled with immunoSEQ multiplex PCR; TCRdb holds only in-frame clones, not every one. In the table there are approximately 70,000 clones, 77% of which are singletons. The sample in question was CD4+ or CD8+ T cells sorted from blood, obtained in a trial of the OX40 agonist ivuxolimab. Receptors were obtained from an adult with an advanced solid tumor such as melanoma, head and neck, liver or kidney cancer. The CDR3 runs from the conserved cysteine through the conserved F or W. A D gene is named only where the DNA matches it firmly. Not all rows give a size; the values are once, few, many and, for expanded clones, a class.

>TRBJ2-1|once|NA|TRBV10-3
CAISESFQGYEQFF
TGTGCCATCAGTGAGTCGTTCCAGGGCTATGAGCAGTTCTTC
>TRBJ1-2|NA|NA|TRBV29-1
CSVAGNYGYTF
TGCAGCGTTGCGGGGAACTATGGCTACACCTTC
>TRBJ1-4|NA|NA|TRBV29-1
CSVETAREKLFF
TGCAGCGTTGAGACCGCCCGGGAAAAACTGTTTTTT
>TRBJ2-7|NA|NA|TRBV29-1
CSVVGQDTYEQYF
TGCAGCGTTGTAGGCCAGGACACCTACGAGCAGTACTTC
>TRBJ2-1|NA|NA|TRBV4-1
CASSQVLRSSNEQFF
TGCGCCAGCAGCCAAGTCTTGCGAAGTTCAAATGAGCAGTTCTTC
>TRBJ2-5|once|TRBD1|TRBV30
CAWSPTGVETQYF
TGTGCCTGGAGCCCAACAGGGGTCGAGACCCAGTACTTC
>TRBJ2-7|NA|NA|TRBV4-1
CASSQANRGYEQYF
TGCGCCAGCAGCCAAGCTAATAGAGGCTACGAGCAGTACTTC
>TRBJ2-2|NA|NA|TRBV4-1
CASSQVNLVSTGELFF
TGCGCCAGCAGCCAAGTCAATCTAGTAAGCACCGGGGAGCTGTTTTTT
>TRBJ2-1|once|NA|TRBV5-4
CASSLSGNRVF
TGTGCCAGCAGCTTGAGTGGTAACCGGGTCTTC
>TRBJ1-4|NA|TRBD1|TRBV5-1
CASSLEGADEKLFF
TGCGCCAGCAGCTTGGAGGGGGCTGATGAAAAACTGTTTTTT
>TRBJ1-1|NA|NA|TRBV4-1
CASSWSTGGNTEAFF
TGCGCCAGCAGCTGGTCAACAGGCGGGAACACTGAAGCTTTCTTT
>TRBJ2-7|NA|TRBD2|TRBV2
CASSETTAGNNEQYF
TGTGCCAGCAGTGAAACCACAGCGGGGAATAACGAGCAGTACTTC
>TRBJ1-6|once|NA|TRBV7-9
CASSINSPGASPLHF
TGTGCCAGCAGCATAAACTCCCCTGGGGCTTCACCCCTCCACTTT
>TRBJ2-7|NA|TRBD1|TRBV19
CASSIRTGDEQYF
TGTGCCAGTAGTATTAGGACAGGGGACGAGCAGTACTTC
>TRBJ2-7|NA|NA|TRBV19
CASTRPNMDEQYF
TGTGCCAGTACCCGACCTAACATGGACGAGCAGTACTTC
>TRBJ1-1|NA|NA|TRBV29-1
CSVTENTEAFF
TGCAGCGTGACAGAAAACACTGAAGCTTTCTTT
>TRBJ1-5|NA|NA|TRBV1
CTSSQAPFGSKYQPQHF
TGCACCAGCAGCCAAGCCCCGTTCGGGTCGAAATACCAGCCCCAGCATTTT
>TRBJ1-2|few|TRBD1|TRBV29-1
CSVEGTGGDYGYTF
TGCAGCGTTGAGGGGACAGGGGGCGACTATGGCTACACCTTC
>TRBJ1-6|NA|NA|TRBV15
CATSRGPVGASSPLHF
TGTGCCACCAGCAGAGGCCCCGTAGGGGCGAGTTCACCCCTCCACTTT
>TRBJ2-7|few|NA|TRBV5-6
CASSQPYRSSYEQYF
TGTGCCAGCAGCCAACCATACAGGAGCTCCTACGAGCAGTACTTC
>TRBJ1-1|NA|TRBD1|TRBV19
CASSSTGTGGTEAFF
TGTGCCAGTAGTTCCACCGGGACAGGTGGCACTGAAGCTTTCTTT
>TRBJ1-1|NA|NA|TRBV30
CAWDAEMNTEAFF
TGTGCCTGGGATGCTGAAATGAACACTGAAGCTTTCTTT
>TRBJ1-3|few|NA|TRBV16
CASSQSQGLSGNTIYF
TGTGCCAGCAGCCAATCTCAGGGGTTGTCTGGAAACACCATATATTTT
>TRBJ1-2|NA|NA|TRBV2
CASSSGFYGYTF
TGTGCCAGCAGTTCAGGGTTCTATGGCTACACCTTC
>TRBJ2-2|NA|NA|TRBV6-6
CASSLSHSGNTGELFF
TGTGCCAGCAGTCTATCCCACAGCGGGAACACCGGGGAGCTGTTTTTT
>TRBJ1-1|NA|NA|TRBV4-1
CASSQGSPRNTEAFF
TGCGCCAGCAGCCAAGGAAGTCCGCGGAACACTGAAGCTTTCTTT
>TRBJ1-4|NA|NA|TRBV6-6
CASRAVGEKLFF
TGTGCCAGCCGGGCCGTGGGTGAAAAACTGTTTTTT
>TRBJ1-3|NA|NA|TRBV5-1
CASSGGQETDTIYF
TGCGCCAGCAGCGGAGGTCAAGAAACGGACACCATATATTTT
>TRBJ2-3|few|TRBD2|TRBV29-1
CSVGGVSGRTTDTQYF
TGCAGCGTTGGGGGGGTTAGCGGGAGGACCACAGATACGCAGTATTTT
>TRBJ1-3|NA|NA|TRBV6-5
CASSSVSIRNTIYF
TGTGCCAGCAGTTCTGTATCAATCAGGAACACCATATATTTT
>TRBJ2-1|NA|NA|TRBV7-7
CASSSSPGVYNEQFF
TGTGCTAGCAGCTCTTCTCCGGGGGTATACAATGAGCAGTTCTTC
>TRBJ2-5|NA|NA|TRBV5-1
CASSLSSGPETQYF
TGCGCCAGCAGCTTAAGCAGCGGGCCTGAGACCCAGTACTTC
>TRBJ2-7|many|NA|TRBV5-1
CASSLVDKAWGYEQYF
TGCGCCAGCAGCTTGGTGGACAAGGCTTGGGGATACGAGCAGTACTTC
>TRBJ2-7|NA|TRBD2|TRBV29-1
CSVEGRDSYEQYF
TGCAGCGTTGAGGGGAGGGACTCCTACGAGCAGTACTTC
>TRBJ2-1|NA|TRBD2|TRBV15
CATGLADYNEQFF
TGTGCCACCGGTCTAGCGGATTACAATGAGCAGTTCTTC
>TRBJ1-1|NA|TRBD1|TRBV29-1
CSAGPGGITEAFF
TGCAGCGCCGGACCAGGGGGCATCACTGAAGCTTTCTTT